This T cell receptor (beta chain) was recovered during a study of blood T cell repertoires in COVID-19 (dated by TCRdb to about 2020). For context, the study as a whole: Samples from collaborators originated in the United States, Italy and Spain and spanned both the acute and convalescent phases of COVID-19. The material from the prospective study consisted of cDNA or gDNA derived from T cells, B-cell-depleted T cells, or PBMCs. The dataset comprised deeply sampled blood TCRbeta repertoires from subjects exposed to, actively infected with, or recovered from COVID-19. The repertoires were released in a freely available public database meant as a resource for research on the immune response to SARS-CoV-2. Samples were obtained from the ongoing ImmuneRACE study (first 160 participants) and from 950 to 1,500 subjects provided by 6 global collaborators. Nearly every sample came with metadata listing a de-identified subject ID, COVID-19 status, age in years and sex. Where HLA class I and class II types were available, the types were taken from metadata supplied by the sample provider, not from assay-based typing. What the work shows at the level of the full study, not this receptor alone: The amount of clinical and demographic metadata varied by source and participant and was provided uncurated.

TCRbeta CDR3 regions were amplified from genomic DNA by means of the immunoSEQ Assay, a bias-controlled multiplex PCR. The paper's data handling went like this. Nucleated cell counts per sample were estimated from amplification of reference gene primers within the assay. Sequence reads were collapsed and filtered to measure the absolute abundance of every unique TCRbeta CDR3 rearrangement. For each sample, productive Simpson clonality was calculated as the square root of Simpson's diversity index over productive rearrangements. TCRdb took this table from immuneACCESS and kept in-frame rearrangements with V and J called. Such tables lack part of the clones; where checked against another copy, unresolved V genes explain under half of the gap, and the rest is unexplained. That table supplies the V and J calls and clone size; D and trimming were determined from the DNA. The sample data list approximately 75,000 clones, and 80% to 90% of these were observed just once. The ten largest clones add up to 0.5% to 0.7% of the sample.

To note about this clone: Its cognate antigen has yet to be identified. No base-level quality is on record; no much larger clone is a single base apart.

Whole blood was collected in K2EDTA tubes by collaborating institutions according to the institutions' own protocols. For TCRbeta analysis, collaborators shipped samples in one of three forms: frozen whole blood, isolated PBMCs, or DNA extracted from either of those sample types. This clonotype originated in a man between 60 and 75 years old with acute or convalescent COVID-19. Sequenced: peripheral blood.

The DNA is as follows: TGTGCCAGCAGCCGACAGGGACCCTACGAGCAGTACTTC. It encodes CASSRQGPYEQYF. The V and J segments used are TRBV11-2 and TRBJ2-7; TRBD1 aligns with 7 central bases. The germline V gene yields SGHAT for CDR1 and FQNNGV for CDR2. Unmatched junction bases come to 3, with V trimmed by 5 bases and J by 2 bases. The CDR3 numbers 13 residues from cysteine through phenylalanine. Only the CDR3 part of the read is kept: 39 bases, read in frame from the first base.